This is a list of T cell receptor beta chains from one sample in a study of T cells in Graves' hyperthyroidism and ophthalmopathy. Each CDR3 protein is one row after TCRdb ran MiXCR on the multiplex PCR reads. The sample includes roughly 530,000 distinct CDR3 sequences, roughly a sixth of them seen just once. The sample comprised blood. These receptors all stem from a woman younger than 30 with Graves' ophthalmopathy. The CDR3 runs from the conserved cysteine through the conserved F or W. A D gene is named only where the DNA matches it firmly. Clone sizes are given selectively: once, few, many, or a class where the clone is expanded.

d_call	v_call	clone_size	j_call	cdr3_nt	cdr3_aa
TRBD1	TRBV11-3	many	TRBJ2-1	TGTGCCAGCAGCCCAACTCGGGACAGCTCCTACAATGAGCAGTTCTTC	CASSPTRDSSYNEQFF
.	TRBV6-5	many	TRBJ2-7	TGTGCCAGCAGTTACGCGGCAGGGGAAAGTGACGAGCAGTACTTC	CASSYAAGESDEQYF
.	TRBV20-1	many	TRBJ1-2	TGCAGTGCCCGGTGGGCCTATGGCTACACCTTC	CSARWAYGYTF
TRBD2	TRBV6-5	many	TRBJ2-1	TGTGCCAGCAGTTACGGGACTAGCGGGAGGGCCGAATACAATGAGCAGTTCTTC	CASSYGTSGRAEYNEQFF
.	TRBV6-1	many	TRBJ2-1	TGTGCCAGCAGTTACGACGGCAATGAGCAGTTCTTC	CASSYDGNEQFF
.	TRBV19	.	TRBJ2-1	TGTGCCAGTAGTCTCAAGCAATACCCTTGGAATGAGCAGTTCTTC	CASSLKQYPWNEQFF
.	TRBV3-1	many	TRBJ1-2	TGTGCCAGCAGCCAAGATATCGGTCCAGCCTATGGCTACACCTTC	CASSQDIGPAYGYTF
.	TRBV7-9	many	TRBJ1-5	TGCGCCAGCAGCTTGGGGGGGGCTAACAATCAGCCCCAGCATTTT	CASSLGGANNQPQHF
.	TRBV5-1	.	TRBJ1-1	TGCGCCAGCAGTTCTGACGGGTACACTGAAGCTTTCTTT	CASSSDGYTEAFF
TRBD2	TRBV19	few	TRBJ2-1	TGTGCCAGTAAGGGACTAGCGGGAGGAGGAGGCAATGAGCAGTTCTTC	CASKGLAGGGGNEQFF
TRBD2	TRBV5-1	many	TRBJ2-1	TGCGCCAGCAGCTTGACAGCGGGAGTTGCCCCGTCCTACAATGAGCAGTTCTTC	CASSLTAGVAPSYNEQFF
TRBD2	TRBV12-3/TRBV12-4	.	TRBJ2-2	TGTGCCAGCAGTTTAAATGGGCTAGCGGGAGTAGGGGAGCTGTTTTTT	CASSLNGLAGVGELFF
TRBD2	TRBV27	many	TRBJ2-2	TGTGCCAGCAGTTCGCTGGCGGGGGGCGACACCGGGGAGCTGTTTTTT	CASSSLAGGDTGELFF
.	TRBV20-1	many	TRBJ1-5	TGCAGTGCTAGACCGGGTAGCAATCAGCCCCAGCATTTT	CSARPGSNQPQHF
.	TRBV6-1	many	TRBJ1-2	TGTGCCAGCAGTGAAACGGGGCCCAAAATGGGCTATGGCTACACCTTC	CASSETGPKMGYGYTF
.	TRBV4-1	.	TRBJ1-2	TGCGCCAGCAGCCCTACCTTGGCAGGGAGCGCGGGCTACACCTTC	CASSPTLAGSAGYTF
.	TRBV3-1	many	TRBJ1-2	TGTGCCAGCAGCCAGGACGGACCTGAGGTTACTGATGGCTACACCTTC	CASSQDGPEVTDGYTF
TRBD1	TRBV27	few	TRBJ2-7	TGTGCCAGCAGTTTAGGGTCCGGGACAGGTCCCTACGAGCAGTACTTC	CASSLGSGTGPYEQYF
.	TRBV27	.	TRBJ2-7	TGTGCCAGCAGTAAGTACCGGGACGGATCCTACGAGCAGTACTTC	CASSKYRDGSYEQYF
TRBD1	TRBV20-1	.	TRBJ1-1	TGCAGTGCTAAGGCCATTGGGACAGGAAGGCCTGAAGCTTTCTTT	CSAKAIGTGRPEAFF
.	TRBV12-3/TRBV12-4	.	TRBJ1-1	TGTGCCAGCAGTTTAGCAGTAACAGTGAACACTGAAGCTTTCTTT	CASSLAVTVNTEAFF
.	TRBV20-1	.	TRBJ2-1	TGCAGTGCTAGGGCCCCGGGGGAGCAGTTCTTC	CSARAPGEQFF
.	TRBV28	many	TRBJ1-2	TGTGCCAGCAGTACGACTGTCAACTATGGCTACACCTTC	CASSTTVNYGYTF
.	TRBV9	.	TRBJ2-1	TGTGCCAGCAGCGTAGAAAGGGCCGATAGGGATGAGCAGTTCTTC	CASSVERADRDEQFF
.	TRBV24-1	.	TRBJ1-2	TGTGCCACCAGTGATGCAGGGACTGGTGGCTACACCTTC	CATSDAGTGGYTF
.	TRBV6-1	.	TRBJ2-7	TGTGCCAGCGAAGACCGGGGTGGTAGCTCCTACGAGCAGTACTTC	CASEDRGGSSYEQYF
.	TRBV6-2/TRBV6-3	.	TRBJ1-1	TGTGCCAGCAGTTACAAAAAATCAGCCACTGAAGCTTTCTTT	CASSYKKSATEAFF
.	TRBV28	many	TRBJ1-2	TGTGCCAGCAGTTCCCCAGCCGAGGGTGATTATGGCTACACCTTC	CASSSPAEGDYGYTF
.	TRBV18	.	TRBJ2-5	TGTGCCAGCTCACCACCGGCCACAGAGACCCAGTACTTC	CASSPPATETQYF
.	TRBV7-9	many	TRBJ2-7	TGTGCCACCGAGGTGTCGGGTAACTCCTACGAGCAGTACTTC	CATEVSGNSYEQYF
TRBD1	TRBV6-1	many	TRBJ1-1	TGTGCCAGCACCCACGGGCAGGGGGGCACTGAAGCTTTCTTT	CASTHGQGGTEAFF
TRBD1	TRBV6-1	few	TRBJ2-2	TGTGCCAGCAGACAGAGTGGGGGACAGATAACCGGGGAGCTGTTTTTT	CASRQSGGQITGELFF
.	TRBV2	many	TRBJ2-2	TGTGCCAGCAGTGTCTCCGGTGGGTCCGGGGAGCTGTTTTTT	CASSVSGGSGELFF
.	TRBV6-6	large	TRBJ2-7	TGTGCCAGCAGTTACCCTTGGCTTCGCACCGAGCAGTACTTC	CASSYPWLRTEQYF
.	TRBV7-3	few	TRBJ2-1	TGTGCCAGCAGCTTAATGGTCCTAGGGGGGGGACTCTCCTACAATGAGCAGTTCTTC	CASSLMVLGGGLSYNEQFF
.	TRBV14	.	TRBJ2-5	TGTGCCAGCAGCCAAGGTGGGACTATCGCGGCAGGGGGAACCCAGTACTTC	CASSQGGTIAAGGTQYF
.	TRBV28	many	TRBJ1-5	TGTGCCAGCAGTCCTCCTTTGAGCAATCAGCCCCAGCATTTT	CASSPPLSNQPQHF
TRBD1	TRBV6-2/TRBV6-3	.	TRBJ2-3	TGTGCCAGTGCCGGGTACAGGGGGCTAGATACGCAGTATTTT	CASAGYRGLDTQYF
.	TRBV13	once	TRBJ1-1	TGTGCCAGCTGCGGGATGGGGAACACTGAAGCTTTCTTT	CASCGMGNTEAFF
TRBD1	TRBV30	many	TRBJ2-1	TGTGCCTGGAGCTTGGGACAGCTGGTTGGAAATGAGCAGTTCTTC	CAWSLGQLVGNEQFF